What follows is one T cell receptor beta chain and its context. The sample belongs to a study of blood T cell repertoires in COVID-19. About the research overall: The study drew acute and convalescent COVID-19 samples from the United States, Italy and Spain.

Repertoires were generated with immunoSEQ multiplex PCR, while TCRdb's copy carries only in-frame clones and drops some. This table holds some 100,000 clones, around 82% found once. This TCR came from a woman between 45 and 60 years old with acute or convalescent COVID-19. The material sequenced was peripheral blood.

CDR3 sequence reads: CASSLGGLTGQGNEKLFF. CDR3 DNA: TGCGCCAGCAGCTTGGGGGGATTAACAGGACAGGGGAATGAAAAACTGTTTTTT. The J gene is TRBJ1-4, the V gene TRBV5-1, with TRBD1 matching over 9 bases. This CDR3 is built from 18 residues. CDR1 and CDR2 from the germline V gene are SGHRS and YFSETQ. V lost 0 bases to trimming and J lost 5 bases; unmatched junction nucleotides: 11.